A single sample is the source of the 9 T cell receptor beta chains below, sequenced in a study of T-cell memory formation after mild COVID-19. MiXCR, run by TCRdb on the 5' RACE reads, gives a single entry per CDR3 protein. The sample gives 30,000 to 35,000 distinct CDR3 sequences, over 20% of which show up once; less than 2% is in the top ten. Sequencing used PBMCs or a T cell subset sorted from them (not recorded which). The receptor set was obtained from an adult who had mild COVID-19 (a few samples of this study predate the infection). Cell type and time point are not known.

This clonotype was counted ten times or more. The V gene is TRBV4-2, the J gene TRBJ2-7; a possible D gene is TRBD2 (5 bases). The CDR3 has 15 residues. The V and J ends lost 0 bases and 6 bases respectively, with 15 bases between them. Germline CDR1 LGHNA, CDR2 YNFKEQ. The CDR3 loop reads CASSQDGRPSGEQYF. The CDR3, as DNA: TGTGCCAGCAGCCAAGATGGGAGACCCTCGGGCGAGCAGTACTTC.

Many counts were recorded for this clonotype. The chain links TRBV7-6 to TRBJ2-1; 11 positions match TRBD2. Germline V CDR1 and CDR2: SGHVS, FNYEAQ. This CDR3 spans 17 amino acids. The junction had 7 bases not matched to a gene; V was cut back by 1 base and J by 5 bases. The CDR3 region is CASSLEIAGGFNNEQFF. The DNA for the CDR3 is TGTGCCAGCAGCTTAGAGATAGCGGGGGGGTTCAACAATGAGCAGTTCTTC.

The sample holds many counts of this clonotype. The chain joins TRBV5-1 to TRBJ2-2; the match to TRBD2 covers 7 bases. The CDR3 has 16 residues. Trimming at V came to 1 base and at J to 3 bases, leaving 6 bases not matched to a gene. Per the germline V gene, CDR1 is SGHRS and CDR2 is YFSETQ. CDR3 in DNA: TGCGCCAGCAGCTTGCTTGAGCGGGACGACACCGGGGAGCTGTTTTTT. Its translation is CASSLLERDDTGELFF.

This clonotype showed up many times. V is TRBV24-1 and J is TRBJ2-1; 7 bases fit TRBD1. CDR1 KGHDR and CDR2 SFDVKD come from the germline V gene. J was trimmed by 5 bases and V by 5 bases; bases with no gene match: 11. The CDR3 runs to 16 residues. The CDR3 nucleotides read TGTGCCACCAGTGTGGGTAAGGGGGCGCCCGACAATGAGCAGTTCTTC. Translated, it gives CATSVGKGAPDNEQFF.

This clonotype came up many times. V usage is TRBV27 and J usage is TRBJ1-6; D not certain. The CDR3 sequence is 13 residues long. The V gene's germline CDR1 is MNHEY and CDR2 SMNVEV (reference sequence). V lost 7 bases and J lost 7, with 11 bases in between. The DNA for the CDR3 is TGTGCCAGCAAAACCAGTATGAATTCACCCCTCCACTTT. Translation: CASKTSMNSPLHF.

This clonotype was seen many times. The chain recombines TRBV5-1 with TRBJ2-2; weak D call: TRBD1 (5 bases). V was cut by 4 bases and J by 4 bases, with 20 bases left in between. The CDR3 contains 17 residues. CDR1 is SGHRS and CDR2 is YFSETQ in the germline V gene. In DNA form, the CDR3 reads TGCGCCAGCAGCCGCGCCTCAGGGATACAACGCACCGGGGAGCTGTTTTTT. Amino acids: CASSRASGIQRTGELFF.

This clonotype is medium-sized in the sample. V usage is TRBV29-1 and J usage is TRBJ2-7, with D unclear. Per germline, CDR1 SQVTM and CDR2 ANQGSEA. V was cut by 4 bases and J by 5 bases, with 9 bases left in between. This CDR3 comprises 11 residues. The CDR3 reads CSVVQSHEQYF. The CDR3 DNA reads as TGCAGCGTTGTACAGTCCCACGAGCAGTACTTC.

There are many counts of this clonotype. This chain joins TRBV5-1 and TRBJ1-2; perhaps TRBD1 as D (5 bases). CDR1 SGHRS and CDR2 YFSETQ come from the germline V gene. The CDR3 spans 14 residues. Trimming took 2 bases from V and 4 from J, leaving 12 bases between them. Written as DNA, the CDR3 is TGCGCCAGCAGCTTTGCCCGGGGACCCTATGGCTACACCTTC. Translating it yields CASSFARGPYGYTF. The variable domain in full, with the rest retrieved from reference TRBV5-1 and TRBJ1-2, is KAGVTQTPRYLIKTRGQQVTLSCSPISGHRSVSWYQQTPGQGLQFLFEYFSETQRNKGNFPGRFSGRQFSNSRSEMNVSTLELGDSALYLCASSFARGPYGYTFGSGTRLTVV.

This rearrangement joins TRBV29-1 to TRBJ2-4; TRBD1 aligns across 9 bases. CDR3 length: 13 amino acids. V was pared by 3 bases and J by 10 bases, with 7 bases of the junction left unmatched. From germline, CDR1 is SQVTM and CDR2 ANQGSEA. This CDR3 is CSVEGQGGKIQYF. For the CDR3, the DNA is TGCAGCGTTGAGGGACAGGGAGGGAAGATTCAGTACTTC.